The text below deals with one T cell receptor beta chain. No antigen is known for it. No per-base quality is available; no much larger clone lies one base away. V gives up 0 bases and J gives up 4 bases, and the segment between their germline ends measures 13 bases. CDR1 and CDR2 are read off the germline V gene as MGHDK and SYGVNS. The CDR3, from cysteine to phenylalanine, totals 17 residues. Only CDR3 DNA is held: 51 bases, read in frame from base 1. The treatment or condition label, as the study defines it: allogeneic hematopoietic cell transplantation with graft depleted of TCRalphabeta T cells and CD19 B cells. Transplant recipients were children who received TCRalphabeta/CD19-depleted allogeneic hematopoietic cell grafts. The library was prepared using PCR. Reads for this sample came from an Illumina HiSeq 2500. TCR libraries were prepared with molecular barcoding, using unique molecular identifiers to normalize TCRbeta repertoire quantification. TCRdb reran the public reads through fastp at Q25 and MiXCR, keeping productive beta chains. Entries are consolidated by CDR3 protein sequence, retaining the most common genes and DNA. For this sample there are about 350,000 distinct CDR3 sequences; about 16% appear just once. Together, the top ten hold just over 40% of the sample.

This sample was included in a study of T-cell reconstitution after alpha-beta-depleted transplantation in children (dated by TCRdb to 2016 to 2017). Regarding the research as a whole: Using TCR repertoire profiling, the study followed T-cell immune reconstitution in a quantitative way in children after TCRalphabeta/CD19-depleted allogeneic hematopoietic cell transplantation.

Study-wide conclusions, independent of this receptor: Over the following months the frequencies of hyperexpanded clones went down, and after one year T-cell counts and TCRbeta diversity were mostly credited to newly produced T cells. In some patients, high TCRbeta diversity at day 60 was attributed to recipient T cells and intrathymic progenitors that had survived conditioning. Apparently early alphabetaT-cell count recovery about two months after transplant reportedly relied on only several hundred rapidly expanded clones derived from non-depleted graft cells.

The TCR sequence derives from a male patient between 2 and 10 years old who had a stem cell transplant for acute lymphoblastic leukemia, so the T cells may come from the graft donor. The source material was PBMCs, mostly from graft donor cells, sampled 360 days after TCRalphabeta/CD19-depleted stem cell transplant. The chain is encoded by TRBV25-1 joined to TRBJ2-6; the D gene identity is not certain. CDR3 region: CASSEYNLRNGANVLTF. The nucleotides are TGTGCCAGCAGTGAATATAACCTCAGGAACGGGGCCAACGTCCTGACTTTC. With the portions outside the CDR3 filled from the reference TRBV25-1 and TRBJ2-6 genes, the complete variable region becomes EADIYQTPRYLVIGTGKKITLECSQTMGHDKMYWYQQDPGMELHLIHYSYGVNSTEKGDLSSESTVSRIRTEHFPLTLESARPSHTSQYLCASSEYNLRNGANVLTFGAGSRLTVL.